The clone carrying this T cell receptor beta chain was observed a single time. The antigen is not known. These data belong to a study of T cell responses to AZD1222 COVID-19 vaccine. Study results and caveats: Unmutated regions of variants are reportedly targeted by nearly half of spike-specific TCRs.

TCRdb keeps only in-frame clones here, not all; method: immunoSEQ multiplex PCR. This sample has fewer than 200,000 clones, with over 80% found just once. CDR1 is SGHTA, CDR2 FQGNSA, per germline. The CDR3 covers 14 residues. The V gene lost 6 bases and the J gene lost 4 bases, with 15 bases spanning the gap. The TCR sequence derives from an adult in good health. This rearrangement joins TRBV7-2 to TRBJ1-1, with unresolved D. Material: peripheral blood, obtained on day 0 of AZD1222 vaccination. CDR3 region: CASSPPRDFTEAFF. The CDR3 DNA follows: TGTGCCAGCAGTCCCCCGAGGGATTTCACTGAAGCTTTCTTT.